These 9 T cell receptor beta chains were sequenced from one sample in a study of cytomegalovirus exposure and HLA in healthy donors. PCR used 60 Vbeta primers and 13 Jbeta primers. This table comes from immunoSEQ multiplex PCR, and its TCRdb copy is limited to in-frame clones, with some not included. The sample has some 150,000 clones; 70% to 85% are singletons. The sequenced material came from PBMCs. All receptors come from a woman aged 40 to 50 in good health and CMV-seronegative.

The chain uses TRBV28 and TRBJ2-7; 7 bases map to TRBD2. CDR1 is MDHEN and CDR2 is SYDVKM in the germline V gene. The CDR3 has 21 residues. The V segment lost 4 bases and the J segment 0 bases; nucleotides outside the gene matches: 24. CDR3 nucleotide sequence: TGTGCCAGCAGTTCGGTCTGGGGAATCGGGCTAGCGGACTTTTCCTCCTACGAGCAGTACTTC. It yields the protein CASSSVWGIGLADFSSYEQYF. Combining the CDR3 with reference TRBV28 and TRBJ2-7 gives the whole variable domain DVKVTQSSRYLVKRTGEKVFLECVQDMDHENMFWYRQDPGLGLRLIYFSYDVKMKEKGDIPEGYSVSREKKERFSLILESASTNQTSMYLCASSSVWGIGLADFSSYEQYFGPGTRLTVT.

The V call is TRBV27, the J call TRBJ2-5; 7 positions match TRBD1. The germline CDR1 and CDR2 sequences are MNHEY and SMNVEV (reference sequence). CDR3 length: 15 residues. The V gene end was trimmed by 8 bases and the J gene end by 2 bases; junction bases not matched to a gene: 11. The CDR3: CASARDRGGQETQYF. CDR3 coding DNA: TGTGCCAGCGCTCGGGACAGAGGAGGACAAGAGACCCAGTACTTC.

The chain is built from TRBV10-3 and TRBJ1-2; D perhaps matches TRBD1 (5 bases). Germline loops: CDR1 ENHRY, CDR2 SYGVKD. V was clipped by 0 bases and J by 4 bases, with 18 bases between them. This CDR3 spans 17 amino acids. CDR3: CAISESAIRRGTYGYTF. The DNA of the CDR3 is TGTGCCATCAGTGAGTCGGCCATTCGTAGGGGTACCTATGGCTACACCTTC.

The chain carries TRBV7-3 and TRBJ2-3, with D maybe TRBD1 (6 bases). V was shortened by 5 bases and J by 1 base, with 10 bases between the two germline ends. The CDR3 runs to 14 residues. Germline CDR1 reads SGHTA; CDR2 reads FQGTGA. The CDR3 spells CASSLTGRTDTQYF. The CDR3 DNA is TGTGCCAGCAGCCTCACAGGGCGCACAGATACGCAGTATTTT.

This chain uses TRBV6-6 with TRBJ2-7; D remains ambiguous. Trimming shortened V by 2 bases and J by 5 bases, and 7 bases separated the two germline ends. Germline CDR1 reads MNHNY; CDR2 reads SVGAGI (reference sequence). This CDR3 spans 12 amino acids. The CDR3 here is CASSYHSDEQYF. The CDR3 DNA sequence: TGTGCCAGCAGTTACCACAGTGACGAGCAGTACTTC.

V and J are TRBV28 and TRBJ2-1, with 8 bases aligning to TRBD2. V was clipped by 2 bases and J by 8 bases; unmatched bases: 8. CDR1 MDHEN and CDR2 SYDVKM come from the germline V gene. CDR3 length: 15 residues. The CDR3 sequence is CASSLLRGLGDEQFF. In DNA form, the CDR3 reads TGTGCCAGCAGTTTACTGAGGGGACTAGGCGATGAGCAGTTCTTC.

This clone showed up just a few times. This chain uses TRBV28 with TRBJ2-7; 8 nucleotides align to TRBD2. With V trimmed by 4 bases and J by 6 bases, 17 bases remained unmatched. Germline V gene lookup returns CDR1 MDHEN and CDR2 SYDVKM. The CDR3 runs 17 residues. The CDR3 DNA reads TGTGCCAGCAGTTCCCGGGAGGGCCGGTCCCAGGTGAGCGAGCAGTACTTC. The encoded protein is CASSSREGRSQVSEQYF. Full variable domain (outside the CDR3, taken from reference TRBV28 and TRBJ2-7): DVKVTQSSRYLVKRTGEKVFLECVQDMDHENMFWYRQDPGLGLRLIYFSYDVKMKEKGDIPEGYSVSREKKERFSLILESASTNQTSMYLCASSSREGRSQVSEQYFGPGTRLTVT.

This chain links TRBV30 with TRBJ2-2, with 9 bases that match TRBD1. The CDR3 contains 16 residues. CDR1 and CDR2 (germline): GTSNPN, SVGIG (reference sequence). J gave up 1 base and V 6 bases, and 9 bases lay outside the gene matches. The CDR3 DNA follows: TGTGCCTGCAAGGGACAGGGCGCCCGGAACACCGGGGAGCTGTTTTTT. Protein product: CACKGQGARNTGELFF.

With regard to this clone: Other DNA sequences of this sample code for an identical CDR3. J is TRBJ1-5 and V is TRBV28; 10 positions match TRBD1. This CDR3 is 17 amino acids long. J was trimmed by 5 bases and V by 2 bases; bases with no gene match: 9. CDR1 and CDR2 from the germline V gene are MDHEN and SYDVKM. This CDR3 reads CASSLLGGQGKDQPQHF. The CDR3 nucleotides are TGTGCCAGCAGTTTACTTGGGGGACAGGGGAAGGATCAGCCCCAGCATTTT. Looking up the rest from reference TRBV28 and TRBJ1-5 gives the full variable domain: DVKVTQSSRYLVKRTGEKVFLECVQDMDHENMFWYRQDPGLGLRLIYFSYDVKMKEKGDIPEGYSVSREKKERFSLILESASTNQTSMYLCASSLLGGQGKDQPQHFGDGTRLSIL.